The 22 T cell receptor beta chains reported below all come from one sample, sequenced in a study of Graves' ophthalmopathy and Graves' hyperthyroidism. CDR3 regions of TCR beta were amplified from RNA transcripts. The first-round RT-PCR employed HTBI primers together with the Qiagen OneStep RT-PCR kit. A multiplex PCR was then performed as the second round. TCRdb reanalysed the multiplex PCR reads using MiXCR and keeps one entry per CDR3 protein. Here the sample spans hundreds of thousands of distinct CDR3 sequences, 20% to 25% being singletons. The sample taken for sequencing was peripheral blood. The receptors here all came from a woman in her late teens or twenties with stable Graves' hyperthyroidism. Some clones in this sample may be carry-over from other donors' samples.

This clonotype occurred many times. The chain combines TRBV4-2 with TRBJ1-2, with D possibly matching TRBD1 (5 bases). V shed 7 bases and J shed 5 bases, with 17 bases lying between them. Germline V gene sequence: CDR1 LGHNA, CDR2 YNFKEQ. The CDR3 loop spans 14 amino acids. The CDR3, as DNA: TGTGCCAGCACCAGAGAAGCCGAGGGGTATGGCTACACCTTC. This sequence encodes CASTREAEGYGYTF.

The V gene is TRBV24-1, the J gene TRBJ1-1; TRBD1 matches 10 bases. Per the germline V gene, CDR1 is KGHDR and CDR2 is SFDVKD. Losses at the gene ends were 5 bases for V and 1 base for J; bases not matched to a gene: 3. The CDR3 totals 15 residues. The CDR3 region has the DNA TGTGCCACCAGTGTGGGACAGGGGACGAACACTGAAGCTTTCTTT. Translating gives CATSVGQGTNTEAFF.

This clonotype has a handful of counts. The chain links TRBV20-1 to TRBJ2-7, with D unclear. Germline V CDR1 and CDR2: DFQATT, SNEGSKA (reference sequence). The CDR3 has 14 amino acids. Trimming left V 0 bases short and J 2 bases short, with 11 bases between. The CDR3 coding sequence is TGCAGTGCTAGAGACCTCAATAGGCCCTACGAGCAGTACTTC. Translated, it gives CSARDLNRPYEQYF.

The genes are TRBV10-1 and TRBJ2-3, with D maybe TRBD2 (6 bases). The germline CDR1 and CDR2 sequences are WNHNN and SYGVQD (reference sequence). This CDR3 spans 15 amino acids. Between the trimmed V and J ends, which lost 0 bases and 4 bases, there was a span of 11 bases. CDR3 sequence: CASSESPGSPDTQYF. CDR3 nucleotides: TGCGCCAGCAGTGAGTCCCCCGGGAGCCCAGATACGCAGTATTTT.

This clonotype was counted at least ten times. CDR3 DNA sequence: TGTGCCAGCAGCTTACACCGAACGCCAAATTCACCCCTCCACTTT. Its translation is CASSLHRTPNSPLHF. V usage is TRBV13 and J usage is TRBJ1-6; no clear D gene. This CDR3 has 15 residues. Per germline, CDR1 PRHDT and CDR2 FYEKMQ (reference sequence). V lost 2 bases to trimming and J lost 7 bases, with 12 bases between them.

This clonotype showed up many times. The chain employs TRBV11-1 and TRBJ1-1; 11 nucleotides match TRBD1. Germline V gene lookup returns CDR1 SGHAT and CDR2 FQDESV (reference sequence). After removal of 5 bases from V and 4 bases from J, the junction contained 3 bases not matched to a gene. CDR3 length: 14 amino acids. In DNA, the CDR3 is TGTGCCAGCAGCGGGGGACAGGGGGGCACTGAAGCTTTCTTT. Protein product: CASSGGQGGTEAFF.

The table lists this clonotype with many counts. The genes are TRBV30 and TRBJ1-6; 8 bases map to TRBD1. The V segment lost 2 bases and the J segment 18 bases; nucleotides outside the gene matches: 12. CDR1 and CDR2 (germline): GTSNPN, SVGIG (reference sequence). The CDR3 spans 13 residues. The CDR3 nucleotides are TGTGCCTGGAGTTTCCCGGACAGGGCTGCCCGCCACTTT. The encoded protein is CAWSFPDRAARHF.

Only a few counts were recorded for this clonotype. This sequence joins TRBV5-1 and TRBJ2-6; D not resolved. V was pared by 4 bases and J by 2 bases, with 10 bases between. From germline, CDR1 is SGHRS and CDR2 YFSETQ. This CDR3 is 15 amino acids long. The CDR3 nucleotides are TGCGCCAGCAGCCCCCCGTGGACTGGGGCCAACGTCCTGACTTTC. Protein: CASSPPWTGANVLTF.

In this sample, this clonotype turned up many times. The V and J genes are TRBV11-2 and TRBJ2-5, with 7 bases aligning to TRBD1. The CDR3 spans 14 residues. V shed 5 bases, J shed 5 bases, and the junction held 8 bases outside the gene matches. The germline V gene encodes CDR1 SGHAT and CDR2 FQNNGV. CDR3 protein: CASSPGQFWETQYF. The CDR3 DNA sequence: TGTGCCAGCAGCCCGGGACAGTTCTGGGAGACCCAGTACTTC.

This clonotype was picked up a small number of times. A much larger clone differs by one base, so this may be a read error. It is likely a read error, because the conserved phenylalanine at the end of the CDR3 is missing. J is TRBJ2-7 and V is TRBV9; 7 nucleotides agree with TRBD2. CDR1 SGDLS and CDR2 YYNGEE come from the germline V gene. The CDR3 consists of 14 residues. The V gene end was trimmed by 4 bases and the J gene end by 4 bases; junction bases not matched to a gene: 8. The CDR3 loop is CASSPHQGGYEQYS. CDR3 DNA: TGTGCCAGCAGCCCACACCAGGGAGGGTACGAGCAGTACTCC.

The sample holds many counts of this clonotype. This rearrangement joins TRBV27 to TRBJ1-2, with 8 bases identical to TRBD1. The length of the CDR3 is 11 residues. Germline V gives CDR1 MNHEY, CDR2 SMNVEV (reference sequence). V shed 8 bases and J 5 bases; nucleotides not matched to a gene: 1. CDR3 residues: CASGQGYGYTF. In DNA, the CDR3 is TGTGCCAGCGGACAGGGATATGGCTACACCTTC.

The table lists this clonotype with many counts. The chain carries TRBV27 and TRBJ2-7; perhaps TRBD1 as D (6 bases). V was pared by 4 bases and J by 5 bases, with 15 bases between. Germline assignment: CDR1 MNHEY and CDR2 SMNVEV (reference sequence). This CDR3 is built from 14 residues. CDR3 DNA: TGTGCCAGCAGTTGGGGAACAGGGTCAGACGAGCAGTACTTC. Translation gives CASSWGTGSDEQYF.

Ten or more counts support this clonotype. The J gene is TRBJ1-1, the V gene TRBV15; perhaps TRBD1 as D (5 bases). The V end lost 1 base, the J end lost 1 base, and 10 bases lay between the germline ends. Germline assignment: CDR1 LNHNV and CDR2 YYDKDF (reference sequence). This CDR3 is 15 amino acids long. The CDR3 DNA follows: TGTGCCACCAGCAGAGTAGGACACGGGAACACTGAAGCTTTCTTT. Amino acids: CATSRVGHGNTEAFF.

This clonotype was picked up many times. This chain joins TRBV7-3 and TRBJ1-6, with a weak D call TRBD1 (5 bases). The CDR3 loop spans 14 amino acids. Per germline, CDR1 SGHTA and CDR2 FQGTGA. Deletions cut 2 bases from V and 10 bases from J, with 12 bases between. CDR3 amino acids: CASSLGSRGSPLHF. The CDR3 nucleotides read TGTGCCAGCAGCTTAGGTTCTCGGGGCTCACCCCTCCACTTT.

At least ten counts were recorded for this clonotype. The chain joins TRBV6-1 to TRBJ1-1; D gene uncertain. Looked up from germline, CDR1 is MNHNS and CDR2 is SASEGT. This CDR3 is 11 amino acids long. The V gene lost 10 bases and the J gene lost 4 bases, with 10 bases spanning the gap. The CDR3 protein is CATAGITEAFF. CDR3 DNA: TGTGCCACCGCAGGTATCACTGAAGCTTTCTTT.

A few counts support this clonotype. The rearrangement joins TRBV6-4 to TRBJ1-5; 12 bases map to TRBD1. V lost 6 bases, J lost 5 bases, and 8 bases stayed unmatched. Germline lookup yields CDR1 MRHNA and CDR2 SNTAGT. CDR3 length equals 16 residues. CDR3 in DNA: TGTGCCAGCAGGCTTCCCGGGACAGGGGGCTATCAGCCCCAGCATTTT. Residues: CASRLPGTGGYQPQHF.

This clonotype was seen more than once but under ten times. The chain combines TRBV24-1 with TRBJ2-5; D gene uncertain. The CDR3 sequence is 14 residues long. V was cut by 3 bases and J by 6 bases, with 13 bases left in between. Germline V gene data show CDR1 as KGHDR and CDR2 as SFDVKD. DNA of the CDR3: TGTGCCACCAGTGATCTGTGGGGTGGAAAGACCCAGTACTTC. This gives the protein CATSDLWGGKTQYF.

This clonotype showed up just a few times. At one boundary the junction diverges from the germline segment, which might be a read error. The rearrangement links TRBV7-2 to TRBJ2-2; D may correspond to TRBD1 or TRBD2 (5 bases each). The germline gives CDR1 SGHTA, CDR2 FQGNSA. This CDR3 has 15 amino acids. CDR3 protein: CVSSTRTRNTGELFF. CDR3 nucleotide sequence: TGTGTCAGCAGCACTAGGACACGAAACACCGGGGAGCTGTTTTTT.

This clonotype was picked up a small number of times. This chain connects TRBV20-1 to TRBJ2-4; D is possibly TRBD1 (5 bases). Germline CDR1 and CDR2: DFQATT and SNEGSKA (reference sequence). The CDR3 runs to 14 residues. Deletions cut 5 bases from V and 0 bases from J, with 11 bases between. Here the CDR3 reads CSADRSLAKNIQYF. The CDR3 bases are TGCAGTGCTGACAGATCCCTAGCCAAAAACATTCAGTACTTC.

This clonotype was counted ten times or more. This CDR3 is CSARPPANYGYTF. In DNA form, the CDR3 reads TGCAGTGCTAGACCCCCTGCTAACTATGGCTACACCTTC. The chain couples TRBV20-1 to TRBJ1-2; D ambiguous. CDR3 length: 13 amino acids. Germline V gene sequence: CDR1 DFQATT, CDR2 SNEGSKA (reference sequence). The V gene lost 2 bases and the J gene lost 0 bases, with 7 bases spanning the gap.

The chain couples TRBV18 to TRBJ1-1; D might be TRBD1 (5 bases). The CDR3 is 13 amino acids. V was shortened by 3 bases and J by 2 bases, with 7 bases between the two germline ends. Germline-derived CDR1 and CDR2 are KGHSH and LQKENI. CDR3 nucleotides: TGTGCCAGCTCACCCTGGACAAACACTGAAGCTTTCTTT. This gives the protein CASSPWTNTEAFF. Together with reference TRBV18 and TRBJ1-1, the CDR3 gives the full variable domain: NAGVMQNPRHLVRRRGQEARLRCSPMKGHSHVYWYRQLPEEGLKFMVYLQKENIIDESGMPKERFSAEFPKEGPSILRIQQVVRGDSAAYFCASSPWTNTEAFFGQGTRLTVV.

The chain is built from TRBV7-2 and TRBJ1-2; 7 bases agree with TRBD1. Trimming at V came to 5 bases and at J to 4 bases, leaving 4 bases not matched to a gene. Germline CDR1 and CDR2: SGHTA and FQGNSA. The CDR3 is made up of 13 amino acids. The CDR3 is CASSARQGYGYTF. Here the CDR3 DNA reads TGTGCCAGCAGCGCCCGACAGGGCTATGGCTACACCTTC.